Below are 12 T cell receptor beta chains sequenced from a single sample in a study of blood T cell repertoires in COVID-19. Assay used: immunoSEQ multiplex PCR; TCRdb lists only in-frame clones, some missing. The table lists 50,000 to 55,000 clones, 85% to 90% of them singletons. The sample taken for sequencing was peripheral blood. The receptors here all came from an older man with acute or convalescent COVID-19.

V gene TRBV5-1 combines with J gene TRBJ2-7; no reliable D call. Trimming cost V 0 bases and J 2 bases, with 9 bases left between them. The CDR3 loop spans 14 amino acids. Looked up from germline, CDR1 is SGHRS and CDR2 is YFSETQ. As DNA, the CDR3 is TGCGCCAGCAGCTTGGTAGGTACTACCTACGAGCAGTACTTC. Translated, it gives CASSLVGTTYEQYF.

The table lists this clone with a count of one. This chain joins TRBV7-2 and TRBJ1-3; 10 bases are a match to TRBD1. CDR1 is SGHTA and CDR2 is FQGNSA in the germline V gene. The CDR3 is 14 residues long. The V segment lost 5 bases and the J segment 2 bases; nucleotides outside the gene matches: 0. The DNA of the CDR3 is TGTGCCAGCAGCGGGACAGGGGCTGGAAACACCATATATTTT. The encoded protein is CASSGTGAGNTIYF.

CDR3: CASSKGGDLLWDIAKNIQYF. The CDR3 DNA follows: TGTGCCAGCAGCAAAGGCGGGGACCTCCTATGGGATATAGCCAAAAACATTCAGTACTTC. The chain employs TRBV21-1 and TRBJ2-4; the D segment call TRBD2 is taken from the table without a DNA check. TRBV21-1 is classified as a pseudogene. The CDR3 totals 20 residues.

The chain uses TRBV7-9 and TRBJ1-5, with TRBD1 identical over 7 bases. V lost 5 bases, J lost 8 bases, and 6 bases stayed unmatched. Germline V gene data show CDR1 as SEHNR and CDR2 as FQNEAQ (reference sequence). The CDR3 has 13 amino acids. This chain's CDR3 is CASSPQGHEPQHF. CDR3 in DNA: TGTGCCAGCAGCCCACAGGGGCATGAGCCCCAGCATTTT.

This chain connects TRBV7-2 to TRBJ2-7; TRBD2 is a possible D gene (7 bases). The ends were cut back, 5 bases at V and 2 bases at J, with 13 bases in the middle. The CDR3 consists of 14 residues. CDR1 and CDR2 (germline): SGHTA, FQGNSA. CDR3 sequence (DNA): TGTGCCAGCAGCCCAAAGGGGGGGGCCTACGAGCAGTACGTC. This translates into CASSPKGGAYEQYV.

The chain combines TRBV6-2 or TRBV6-3 with TRBJ1-2; D may be TRBD1 (6 bases). The CDR3 sequence is 11 residues long. Per germline, CDR1 MNHEY and CDR2 SVGEGT. The ends were cut back, 3 bases at V and 8 bases at J, with 7 bases in the middle. Written as DNA, the CDR3 is TGTGCCAGCAGTTATAGGGGGGGCTACACCTTC. It yields the protein CASSYRGGYTF.

V gene TRBV4-1 combines with J gene TRBJ2-7; 8 positions agree with TRBD2. Unmatched junction bases numbered 2, after V lost 1 base and J lost 0 bases. CDR1 and CDR2 from the germline V gene are MGHRA and YSYEKL. The CDR3 consists of 15 residues. The CDR3 reads CASSQVAGRSYEQYF. CDR3 coding DNA: TGCGCCAGCAGCCAAGTAGCGGGACGCTCCTACGAGCAGTACTTC.

V and J are TRBV27 and TRBJ2-7; 7 bases fit TRBD1. The CDR3 spans 15 residues. Germline V gene lookup returns CDR1 MNHEY and CDR2 SMNVEV (reference sequence). Germline trimming cut 5 bases from V and 1 base from J; bases unmatched to any gene: 8. The CDR3 DNA sequence: TGTGCCAGCAGTACCGACCCGGGACAGTCCTACGAGCAGTACTTC. This sequence encodes CASSTDPGQSYEQYF.

The chain employs TRBV19 and TRBJ1-2, with D maybe TRBD1 (5 bases). V shed 3 bases and J shed 3 bases, with 11 bases lying between them. Germline-derived CDR1 and CDR2 are LNHDA and SQIVND (reference sequence). The CDR3 extends over 14 amino acids. The CDR3 region is CASSIKTDYYGYTF. As DNA, the CDR3 is TGTGCCAGTAGTATTAAGACAGACTACTATGGCTACACCTTC.

This clone has just a few counts. The chain combines TRBV7-7 with TRBJ1-6; possibly TRBD1 for D (5 bases). V lost 8 bases and J lost 10, with 15 bases in between. This CDR3 comprises 13 residues. Germline CDR1 reads SSHAT; CDR2 reads FNYEAQ (reference sequence). CDR3 residues: CASGRTPNSPLHF. CDR3 nucleotides: TGTGCCAGCGGTAGGACACCAAACTCACCCCTCCACTTT.

This rearrangement joins TRBV12-3 or TRBV12-4 to TRBJ1-5; D unresolved. The CDR3 has 13 residues. Trimming removed 0 bases at V and 4 bases at J, with 4 bases between. Here the CDR3 reads CASSLASNQPQHF. The CDR3 DNA reads as TGTGCCAGCAGTTTAGCCTCTAATCAGCCCCAGCATTTT.

The chain couples TRBV6-2 or TRBV6-3 to TRBJ1-5, with D unresolved. The CDR3 runs to 15 residues. V lost 0 bases, J lost 0 bases, and 6 bases lay in between. In germline, CDR1 is MNHEY, CDR2 SVGEGT. CDR3 loop: CASSYSRSSNQPQHF. The CDR3 bases are TGTGCCAGCAGTTACTCGAGGAGTAGCAATCAGCCCCAGCATTTT.